This entry concerns a single T cell receptor (beta chain). This clone was found a few times. Its target antigen remains unknown. It has no much larger one-base neighbor in the sample; base qualities were not kept. The source of the sample is a study of beta chain features in type 1 diabetes (dated by TCRdb to 2017 to 2018). Context from the whole study: Patients and healthy donors did not differ in mean age, gender distribution, total cell number or subset yield. A total of 107,917,701 sorted cells were examined across all samples, and RNA yield correlated strongly with the number of cells per subset. The study compared TCRB repertoires of sorted circulating CD4+ T cell subsets between recently diagnosed type 1 diabetes patients and matched healthy donors. Regulatory and stem cell-like memory subsets were isolated from only 8 patients and 8 healthy donors, whereas naive and central memory subsets came from all 30 or so donors.

The entire isolated RNA was reverse transcribed using the High Capacity cDNA Reverse Transcription Kit, and thus expressed TCRB transcripts were sequenced. Naive, central memory and regulatory T cell samples underwent deep immunoSEQ sequencing, averaging about 3.5 million total reads per sample. Sorted cells were lysed in RLT buffer, and RNA was extracted using DNase-treated RNeasy Micro or Mini kits according to cell number. Each cell subset was processed on its own to prevent cross-contamination, while patient and healthy donor samples were processed together. Using the immunoSEQ multiplex PCR, TCRB sequences were amplified from cDNA into 87-bp fragments spanning the CDR3 region. Sequencing of the amplicons was done on the Illumina HiSeq platform. Processing in the source paper ran as follows. Synthetic template baselines were used to correct PCR bias computationally, reads within Hamming distance 2 were collapsed together, and singletons that could not be merged were discarded. Reads were aligned against IMGT so that V, D and J genes, CDR3 length and insertions or deletions at six rearrangement sites could be assigned. Within each subset, clonotype counts were normalized to the number of sorted cells before true diversity and Gini coefficients were calculated with the tcR R package. Repertoire sharing was quantified using the overlap coefficient calculated on TCRB nucleotide sequences. TCRdb provides this immuneACCESS table in a form limited to in-frame rearrangements. Some clones are lacking; in checked studies, under half of them reflect an unresolved V gene, and why the rest are absent is not known. For V, J and clone size, that table is used; D and trimming come from the DNA. The sample table records 40,000 to 50,000 clones; 66% of these occur just once. Together, the top ten hold 1.5% to 2% of the sample.

Each donor gave one peripheral blood draw, about 100 mL on average, collected into heparinised tubes. A BD FACSAria II and a panel including CD45RO, CCR7, CD25, CD127, CD95 and CD27 were used to sort naive, central memory, regulatory and stem cell-like memory CD4+ T cells. A purity above 98% was achieved for all sorted populations. PBMCs were isolated right away by Lymphoprep density gradient centrifugation and were stained directly, without culture. Samples were stained and sorted in pairs, with one healthy donor and one patient per experiment, so that batch effects were minimized. The paper as a whole reports these results and caveats: Shorter templates might have been favored by PCR, but patient and control samples were amplified and corrected together, so both groups would have been affected equally by any skew. Patients with type 1 diabetes made fewer insertions and deleted more nucleotides at VDJ recombination sites, implying thymic rearrangement abnormalities. Sequencing cDNA rather than genomic DNA could over-represent highly expressing activated cells, although activation and CD3 levels did not differ between groups. In all four CD4+ subsets, TCRB CDR3 length was moderately but significantly shorter in type 1 diabetes patients. Because small numbers of individuals were included in the HLA sub-analyses, any influence of HLA type on TCRB rearrangement was left unresolved. Naive, central memory and regulatory TCRB repertoires appeared to be more similar among patients than among healthy donors.

The receptor's source is a man aged 25-40 years with type 1 diabetes. Some clones in this sample may be carry-over from other donors' samples. The sequencing sample was made of Tregs from blood. The sample's cell subset or site label, decoded: regulatory CD4+ T cells.

The sequence in DNA is TGTGCCAGCAGCTTGGGTGGGGGGGTCACAGATACGCAGTATTTT. Its product reads: CASSLGGGVTDTQYF. The chain links TRBV7-2 with TRBJ2-3; 7 bases in between match TRBD2. The CDR3 covers 15 residues, taking in both the cysteine and the phenylalanine. Only the CDR3 part of the read is kept: 45 bases, read in frame from the first base. The germline V and J ends show losses of 3 bases and 2 bases respectively, and no gene match explains 5 bases of the junction. CDR1 and CDR2 (SGHTA, FQGNSA) derive from the germline V gene.